This T cell receptor beta chain was observed in a study of T-cell reconstitution after alpha-beta-depleted transplantation in children. Construction of the TCRbeta library involved unique molecular identifiers. TCRdb reprocessed the PCR reads with MiXCR, giving one entry per CDR3 protein. This table has about 500,000 distinct CDR3 sequences, about 31% appearing once. The sequencing here drew on PBMCs from the stem cell graft donor, taken from the stem cell graft. This receptor was obtained from a human donor who donated a stem cell graft to a child with aplastic anemia.

This CDR3 reads CSARDRNNNYGYTF. As DNA, the CDR3 is TGCAGTGCTAGGGACAGGAACAATAACTATGGCTACACCTTC. The chain joins TRBV20-1 to TRBJ1-2; 7 nucleotides agree with TRBD1. With V trimmed by 3 bases and J by 1 base, 5 bases remained unmatched. The CDR3 spans 14 residues. Germline CDR1 reads DFQATT; CDR2 reads SNEGSKA (reference sequence).